A selection of T cell receptor beta chains follows, all from one sample in a study of T cell responses to AZD1222 COVID-19 vaccine. The protocol was immunoSEQ multiplex PCR, while the TCRdb copy is restricted to in-frame clones and leaves out a portion. In the table there are about 130,000 clones, around 83% of which are singletons. This sample comprised peripheral blood, obtained on day 0 of AZD1222 vaccination. The receptors were gathered from an adult in good health. CDR3s leave out the opening cysteine and the closing phenylalanine or tryptophan. Fields, in order: V gene, CDR3 protein.

v_gene: TRBV7-2
CDR3aa: ASSSGQGTSPPH

v_gene: TRBV10-3
CDR3aa: AISEDWGDNSPLH

v_gene: TRBV11-1
CDR3aa: ASSLKGGEQY

v_gene: TRBV4-1
CDR3aa: ASSQDEGGPSNQPQH

v_gene: TRBV4-2
CDR3aa: AYYQSRNEQF

v_gene: TRBV9
CDR3aa: ASTVGQGFYNEQF

v_gene: TRBV2
CDR3aa: ASSPRGQHQETQY

v_gene: TRBV9
CDR3aa: ASSSGDRVYEQY

v_gene: TRBV11-2
CDR3aa: ASSSAYPVAYHYNEQF

v_gene: TRBV7-8
CDR3aa: ASSLAPRKLF